Sequencing of this T cell receptor (beta chain) was carried out in a study of beta chain features in type 1 diabetes. Across the study: Examination spanned 100 million to 130 million sorted cells from all samples.

Regarding the study as a whole: At VDJ recombination sites, type 1 diabetes patients had fewer insertions and more deleted nucleotides. Patients' naive, central memory and Treg TCRB repertoires seemed closer to one another than those of healthy donors.

The authors reverse transcribed all of the isolated RNA, so sequencing captured expressed TCRB transcripts. TCRdb keeps only in-frame clones here, not all; method: immunoSEQ multiplex PCR. The table records 140,000 to 150,000 clones, less than 11% of them present only once. V shed 5 bases and J shed 3 bases, with 11 bases lying between them. Germline V gene lookup returns CDR1 LNHDA and CDR2 SQIVND (reference sequence). This CDR3 has 13 residues. Worth noting for this clone: Antigen: not known.

The sequenced material came from naive CD4+ T cells from blood. The clonotype was recovered from a man aged 18-30 years in good health. The chain is built from TRBV19 and TRBJ2-7, with D possibly matching TRBD1 (5 bases). CDR3 DNA: TGTGCCAGTAGTCCTCGCAGGGACTACGAGCAGTACTTC. Translation: CASSPRRDYEQYF.